This TCR beta chain was retrieved from a study of shared clonotypes between healthy human individuals. Across the study: The donors, two women and a few men, were aged 18 to 49.

Some clones are missing from TCRdb's copy, which holds only in-frame ones; the method was immunoSEQ multiplex PCR. The sample shows roughly 1 million clones, 75% of them seen only once. The investigators split CD4+ cells into a CD45RA+ naive subset and a CD45RA-negative memory subset. Germline lookup yields CDR1 LNHDA and CDR2 SQIVND (reference sequence). This CDR3 spans 13 amino acids. The V and J ends lost 8 bases and 4 bases respectively, with 12 bases between them. Study findings and constraints: Tissue TCR repertoires likely differ from these blood-only repertoires. When compared with the clonotypes that were shared by all four sorted-subset donors, the non-shared clonotypes turned out to have lower generation probabilities.

Notes on this clone: Its cognate antigen is unknown.

The TCR comes from a man aged 18 to 30 in good health. Sequences were obtained from memory CD4+ T cells sorted from blood. The subset here: CD45RA-negative fraction. The V call is TRBV19, the J call TRBJ1-5; TRBD1 is a possible D gene (5 bases). CDR3 nucleotide sequence: TGTGCCAGTTCCCCGACAGATAATCAGCCCCAGCATTTT. Translating it yields CASSPTDNQPQHF.